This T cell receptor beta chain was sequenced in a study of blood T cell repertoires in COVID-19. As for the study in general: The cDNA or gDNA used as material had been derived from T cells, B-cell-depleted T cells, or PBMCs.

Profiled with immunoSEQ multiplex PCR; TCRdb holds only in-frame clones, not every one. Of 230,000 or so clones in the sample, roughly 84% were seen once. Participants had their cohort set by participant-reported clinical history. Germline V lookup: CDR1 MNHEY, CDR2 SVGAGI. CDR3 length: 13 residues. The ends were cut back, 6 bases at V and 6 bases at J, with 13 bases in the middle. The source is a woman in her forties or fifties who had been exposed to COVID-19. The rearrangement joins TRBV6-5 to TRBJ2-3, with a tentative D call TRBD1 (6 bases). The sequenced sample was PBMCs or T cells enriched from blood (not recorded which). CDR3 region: CASRKIQGDTQYF. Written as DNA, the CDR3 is TGTGCCAGCAGGAAAATTCAGGGGGATACGCAGTATTTT.